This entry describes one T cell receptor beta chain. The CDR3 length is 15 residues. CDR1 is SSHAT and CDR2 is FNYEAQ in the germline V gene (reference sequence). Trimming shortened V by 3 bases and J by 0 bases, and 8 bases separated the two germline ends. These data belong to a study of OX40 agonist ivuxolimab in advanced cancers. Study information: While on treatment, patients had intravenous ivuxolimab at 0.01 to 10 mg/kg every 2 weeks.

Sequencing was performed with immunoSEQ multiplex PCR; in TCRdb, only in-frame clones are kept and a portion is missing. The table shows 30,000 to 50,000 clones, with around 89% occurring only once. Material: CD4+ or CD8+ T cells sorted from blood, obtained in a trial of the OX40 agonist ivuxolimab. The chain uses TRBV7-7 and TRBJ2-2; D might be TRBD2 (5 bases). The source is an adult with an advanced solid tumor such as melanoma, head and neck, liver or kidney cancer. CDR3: CASSLTTSNTGELFF. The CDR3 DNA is TGTGCCAGCAGCTTGACTACCTCGAACACCGGGGAGCTGTTTTTT.